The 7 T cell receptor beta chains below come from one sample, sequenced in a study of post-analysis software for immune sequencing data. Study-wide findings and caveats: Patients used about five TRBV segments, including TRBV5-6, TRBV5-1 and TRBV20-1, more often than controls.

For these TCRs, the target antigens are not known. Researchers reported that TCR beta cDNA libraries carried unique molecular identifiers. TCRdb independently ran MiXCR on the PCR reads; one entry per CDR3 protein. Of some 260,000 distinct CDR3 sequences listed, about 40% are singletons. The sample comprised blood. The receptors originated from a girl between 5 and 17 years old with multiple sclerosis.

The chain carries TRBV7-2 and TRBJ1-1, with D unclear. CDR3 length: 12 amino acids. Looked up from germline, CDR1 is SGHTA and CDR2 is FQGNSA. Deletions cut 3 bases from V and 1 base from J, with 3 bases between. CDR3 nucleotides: TGTGCCAGCAGCTTGACGAACACTGAAGCTTTCTTT. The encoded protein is CASSLTNTEAFF.

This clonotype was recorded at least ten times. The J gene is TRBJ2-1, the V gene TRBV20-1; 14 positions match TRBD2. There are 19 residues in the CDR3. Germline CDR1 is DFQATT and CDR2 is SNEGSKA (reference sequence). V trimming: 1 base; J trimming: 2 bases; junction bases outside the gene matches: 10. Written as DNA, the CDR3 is TGCAGTGCTAGAGCTCCGGGACTAGCGGGGGTATTCACCTACAATGAGCAGTTCTTC. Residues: CSARAPGLAGVFTYNEQFF.

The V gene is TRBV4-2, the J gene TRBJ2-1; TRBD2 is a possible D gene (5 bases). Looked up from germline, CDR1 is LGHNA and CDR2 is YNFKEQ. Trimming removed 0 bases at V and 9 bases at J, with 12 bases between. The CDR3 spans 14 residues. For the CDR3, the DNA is TGTGCCAGCAGCCAAGAGGGGAGCGGACCTGAGCAGTTCTTC. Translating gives CASSQEGSGPEQFF.

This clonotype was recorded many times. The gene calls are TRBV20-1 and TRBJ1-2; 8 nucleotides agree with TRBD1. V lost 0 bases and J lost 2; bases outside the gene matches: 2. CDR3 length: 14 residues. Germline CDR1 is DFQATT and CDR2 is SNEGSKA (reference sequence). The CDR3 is CSARDNRGNYGYTF. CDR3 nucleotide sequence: TGCAGTGCTAGAGATAACAGGGGGAACTATGGCTACACCTTC.

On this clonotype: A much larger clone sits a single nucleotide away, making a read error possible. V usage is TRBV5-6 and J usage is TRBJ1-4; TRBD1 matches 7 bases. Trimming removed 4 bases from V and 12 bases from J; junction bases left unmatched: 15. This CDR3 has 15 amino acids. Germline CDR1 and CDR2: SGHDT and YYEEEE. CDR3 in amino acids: CASSAPGGLGEELFF. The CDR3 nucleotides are TGTGCCAGCAGCGCCCCAGGGGGACTGGGCGAAGAACTGTTTTTT.

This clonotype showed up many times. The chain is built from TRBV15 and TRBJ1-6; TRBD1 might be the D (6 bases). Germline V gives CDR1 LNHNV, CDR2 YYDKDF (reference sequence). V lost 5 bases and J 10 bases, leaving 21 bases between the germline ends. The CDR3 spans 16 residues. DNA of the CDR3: TGTGCCACCAGCGGGGGCCTGGGGGGCAATGAATCACCCCTCCACTTT. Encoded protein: CATSGGLGGNESPLHF. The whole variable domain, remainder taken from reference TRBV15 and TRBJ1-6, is DAMVIQNPRYQVTQFGKPVTLSCSQTLNHNVMYWYQQKSSQAPKLLFHYYDKDFNNEADTPDNFQSRRPNTSFCFLDIRSPGLGDTAMYLCATSGGLGGNESPLHFGNGTRLTVT.

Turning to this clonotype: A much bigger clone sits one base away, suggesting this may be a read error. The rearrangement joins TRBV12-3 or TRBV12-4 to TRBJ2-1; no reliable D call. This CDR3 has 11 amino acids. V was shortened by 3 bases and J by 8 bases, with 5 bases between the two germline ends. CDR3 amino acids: CASSFGHEQFF. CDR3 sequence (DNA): TGTGCCAGCAGTTTTGGACATGAGCAGTTCTTC.